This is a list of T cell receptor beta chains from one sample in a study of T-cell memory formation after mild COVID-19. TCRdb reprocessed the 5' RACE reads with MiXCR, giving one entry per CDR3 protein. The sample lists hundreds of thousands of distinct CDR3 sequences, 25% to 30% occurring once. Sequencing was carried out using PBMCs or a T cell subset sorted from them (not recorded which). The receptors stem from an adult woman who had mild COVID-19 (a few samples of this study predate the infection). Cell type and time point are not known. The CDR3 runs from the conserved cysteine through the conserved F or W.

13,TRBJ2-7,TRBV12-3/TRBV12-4,CASSFMGTGEQYF
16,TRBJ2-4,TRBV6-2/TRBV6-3,CASSRALDFQYNIQYF
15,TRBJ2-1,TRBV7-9,CASIRDPGSYNEQFF
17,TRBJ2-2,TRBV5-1,CASSPQEGARYTGELFF
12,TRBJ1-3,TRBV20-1,CSAPGSGNTIYF
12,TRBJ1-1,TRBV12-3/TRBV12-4,CASSLSLTEAFF
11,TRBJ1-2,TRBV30,CASLGGHGYTF
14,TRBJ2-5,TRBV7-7,CASSPTGTGETQYF
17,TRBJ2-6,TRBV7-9,CASSPGISSSGANVLTF
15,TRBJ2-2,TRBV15,CATSSRLGGTGELFF
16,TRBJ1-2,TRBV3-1,CASSYTTGQMIYGYTF
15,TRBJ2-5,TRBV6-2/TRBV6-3,CASSQRGEPRETQYF
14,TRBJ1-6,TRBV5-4,CASSLVGGNSPLHF
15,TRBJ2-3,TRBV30,CAWNVGQLSTDTQYF
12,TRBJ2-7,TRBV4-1,CASSQPGGEQYF
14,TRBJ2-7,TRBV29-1,CSVRSGIPGDEQYF
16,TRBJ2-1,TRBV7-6,CASSLRLAGVWDEQFF
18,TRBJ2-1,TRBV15,CATSRGGTSGPSGNEQFF
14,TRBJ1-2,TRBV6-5,CASRVGTALYGYTF
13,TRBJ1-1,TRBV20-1,CSAEPYKATEAFF
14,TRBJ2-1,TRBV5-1,CASSSSGGWNEQFF
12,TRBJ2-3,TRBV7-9,CASRPGVDTQYF
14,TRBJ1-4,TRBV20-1,CSARQTSGREKLFF
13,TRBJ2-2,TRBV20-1,CSARSTGTGELFF
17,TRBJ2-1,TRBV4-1,CASSQSLAGGSYNEQFF
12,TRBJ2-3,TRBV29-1,CSVGRETDTQYF
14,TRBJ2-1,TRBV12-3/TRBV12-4,CASSFQHSGNEQFF
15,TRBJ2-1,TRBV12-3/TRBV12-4,CASSSPLLLWNEQFF
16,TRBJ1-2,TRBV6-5,CASSSVPGQGRYGYTF
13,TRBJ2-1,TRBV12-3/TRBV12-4,CASRTSWGNEQFF
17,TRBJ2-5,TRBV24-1,CATVVRRGASDTETQYF
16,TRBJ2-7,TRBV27,CASSNIGQFNTYEQYF
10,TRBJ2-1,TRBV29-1,CSVVGGEQFF
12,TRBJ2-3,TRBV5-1,CASSQGGTPQYF
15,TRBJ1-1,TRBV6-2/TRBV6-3,CASTYGRLGITEAFF
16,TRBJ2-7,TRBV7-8,CASSLALSGKAGEQYF
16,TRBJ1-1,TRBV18,CASSPQPRTLGPEAFF
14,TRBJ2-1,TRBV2,CASSESALVNEQFF
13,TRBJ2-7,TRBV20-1,CSARLPAAYEQYF
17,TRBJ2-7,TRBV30,CAWSAGTPSGVYHEQYF
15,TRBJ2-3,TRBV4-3,CASSQGTFFTDTQYF
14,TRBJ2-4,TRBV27,CASSLEIKRPIQYF
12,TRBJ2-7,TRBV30,CACMDRDYEQYF
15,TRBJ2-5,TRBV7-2,CASSLTGALGETQYF
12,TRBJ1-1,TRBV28,CASSLLERQAFF
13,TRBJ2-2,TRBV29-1,CSVVAINTGELFF
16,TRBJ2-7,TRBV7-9,CASSSPAGQVSYEQYF
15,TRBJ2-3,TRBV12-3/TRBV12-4,CASEGLAGGPLTQYF
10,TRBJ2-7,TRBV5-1,CASEVYEQYF
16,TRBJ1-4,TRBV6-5,CASSYHPHRGNEKLFF
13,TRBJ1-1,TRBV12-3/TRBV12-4,CASSTTGGTEAFF
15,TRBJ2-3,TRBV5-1,CASSLAGESGSTQYF
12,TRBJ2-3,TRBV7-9,CASSFQGDTQYF
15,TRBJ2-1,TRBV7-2,CASSFTSGGYNEQFF
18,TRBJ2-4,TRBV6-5,CASSYSKRGMIAKNIQYF
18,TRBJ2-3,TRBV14,CASSQDFFGRGMTDTQYF
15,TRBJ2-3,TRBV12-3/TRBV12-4,CASSYWGNPTDTQYF
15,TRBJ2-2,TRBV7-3,CASSLSVWDTGELFF
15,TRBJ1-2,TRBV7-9,CASRPSGQGGAGYTF